These T cell receptor beta chains were read from a single sample in a study of shared clonotypes between healthy human individuals. Measured with immunoSEQ multiplex PCR; TCRdb has only the in-frame clones, and not every one. The repertoire includes approximately 500,000 clones, almost 97% of them detected once, and approximately 0.06% sits in the top ten. Sequencing was performed on naive CD4+ T cells sorted from blood. These receptors came from a woman aged 25-40 years in good health. The CDR3 runs from the conserved cysteine through the conserved F or W. D genes are given only for firm matches. The size entry is marked missing in some rows and otherwise reads once, few, many or a size class.

j_call clone_size v_call d_call cdr3_aa cdr3_nt
TRBJ2-7 . TRBV7-2 . CASSTRDPGVGEQYF TGTGCCAGCAGCACCCGGGACCCTGGGGTTGGAGAGCAGTACTTC
TRBJ1-2 . TRBV7-9 . CASSLDSRGEGYTF TGTGCCAGCAGCTTAGATTCGAGAGGGGAAGGCTACACCTTC
TRBJ2-5 . TRBV25-1 . CASSESRGSETQYF TGTGCCAGCAGTGAATCTAGGGGTTCTGAGACCCAGTACTTC
TRBJ2-7 . TRBV28 TRBD1 CATGTGVPKSYEQYF TGTGCCACCGGGACAGGGGTCCCAAAATCCTACGAGCAGTACTTC
TRBJ1-1 . TRBV19 TRBD1 CASSMDRVGYTEAFF TGTGCCAGTAGTATGGACAGGGTTGGTTACACTGAAGCTTTCTTT
TRBJ2-4 few TRBV6-5 . CASSHGAKNIQYF TGTGCCAGCAGCCACGGGGCCAAAAACATTCAGTACTTC
TRBJ1-5 . TRBV19 . CASQQGGSNQPQHF TGTGCCAGCCAACAGGGAGGGAGCAATCAGCCCCAGCATTTT
TRBJ1-2 . TRBV2 TRBD1 CASSQTGGNNYGYTF TGTGCCAGCAGTCAGACAGGGGGCAATAACTATGGCTACACCTTC
TRBJ1-3 . TRBV4-3 . CASSQLVSGGNTIYF TGCGCCAGCAGCCAACTCGTGTCGGGAGGAAACACCATATATTTT
TRBJ2-3 . TRBV10-3 TRBD2 CAIRSRREGADTQYF TGTGCCATCCGCTCCCGACGGGAGGGCGCTGATACGCAGTATTTT
TRBJ2-7 . TRBV5-4 TRBD2 CASSLEATSGVLGEQYF TGTGCCAGCAGCTTGGAAGCGACTAGCGGGGTCCTGGGCGAGCAGTACTTC
TRBJ1-1 . TRBV28 TRBD1 CASSSIRDRGMNTEAFF TGTGCCAGCAGTTCGATACGGGACAGGGGAATGAACACTGAAGCTTTCTTT
TRBJ1-3 . TRBV11-2 . CASSLGNTIYF TGTGCCAGCAGCTTGGGTAACACCATATATTTT
TRBJ2-2 . TRBV11-1 TRBD2 CASSLGLAPGELFF TGTGCCAGCAGCCTCGGACTAGCGCCCGGGGAGCTGTTTTTT
TRBJ2-5 . TRBV5-1 TRBD1 CASRNRDRGYQETQYF TGCGCCAGCAGAAACCGGGACAGGGGGTACCAAGAGACCCAGTACTTC
TRBJ2-3 . TRBV9 . CASSVVVGGRTDTQYF TGTGCCAGCAGCGTAGTTGTCGGGGGGCGCACAGATACGCAGTATTTT
TRBJ2-5 . TRBV25-1 TRBD1 CASGGQLGEETQYF TGTGCCAGCGGGGGACAGCTGGGGGAAGAGACCCAGTACTTC
TRBJ2-7 . TRBV4-2 . CASSQDRKWAEGEQYF TGTGCCAGCAGCCAAGATCGGAAATGGGCGGAGGGCGAGCAGTACTTC
TRBJ2-1 . TRBV5-5 TRBD1 CASSKTGVEDEQFF TGTGCCAGCAGCAAGACAGGGGTGGAGGATGAGCAGTTCTTC
TRBJ2-2 . TRBV10-3 TRBD2 CAISESMGTSGRANTGELFF TGTGCCATCAGTGAGTCGATGGGGACTAGCGGAAGAGCGAACACCGGGGAGCTGTTTTTT
TRBJ2-7 . TRBV11-2 . CASSFFSGGQYF TGTGCCAGCAGCTTTTTCAGCGGAGGGCAGTACTTC
TRBJ2-3 . TRBV9 . CASSVDQEGPDTQYF TGTGCCAGCAGCGTAGACCAGGAGGGCCCAGATACGCAGTATTTT
TRBJ2-2 . TRBV7-9 . CASRLPGTENTGELFF TGTGCCAGCAGGCTCCCAGGGACGGAAAACACCGGGGAGCTGTTTTTT
TRBJ1-5 . TRBV6-5 . CASTRDGNQPQHF TGTGCCAGCACCCGGGACGGGAATCAGCCCCAGCATTTT
TRBJ2-7 . TRBV6-5 . CASSSGPYKLYEQYF TGTGCCAGCAGTTCGGGCCCGTACAAACTATACGAGCAGTACTTC
TRBJ1-2 . TRBV18 TRBD1 CASSPPTGGGYGYTF TGTGCCAGCTCACCGCCGACAGGGGGAGGCTATGGCTACACCTTC
TRBJ2-5 once TRBV29-1 . CSVVGISKSETQYF TGCAGCGTTGTGGGCATTTCAAAGTCGGAGACCCAGTACTTC
TRBJ1-4 . TRBV28 . CASSPDSLNEKLFF TGTGCCAGCAGTCCGGACAGTCTTAATGAAAAACTGTTTTTT
TRBJ2-7 . TRBV15 . CATSRDVRSSYEQYF TGTGCCACCAGCAGAGATGTCAGGAGCTCCTACGAGCAGTACTTC
TRBJ1-1 . TRBV12-2 . CASRLGRDRDNTEAFF TGTGCAAGTCGCTTAGGGAGGGACAGGGATAACACTGAAGCTTTCTTT
TRBJ1-1 . TRBV7-2 . CASSLAGHNTEAFF TGTGCCAGCAGCTTAGCGGGACACAACACTGAAGCTTTCTTT
TRBJ1-5 . TRBV28 . CASSPSTRVQPQHF TGTGCCAGCAGTCCGTCGACGCGGGTTCAGCCCCAGCATTTT
TRBJ2-2 . TRBV4-1 . CASSQSPGLITGELFF TGCGCCAGCAGCCAATCGCCGGGACTGATCACCGGGGAGCTGTTTTTT
TRBJ2-1 . TRBV27 TRBD2 CASSSLAGDAFF TGTGCCAGCAGTTCACTAGCGGGAGATGCGTTCTTC
TRBJ1-1 . TRBV28 . CASSSPPGMENTEAFF TGTGCCAGCAGTTCCCCCCCAGGGATGGAGAACACTGAAGCTTTCTTT
TRBJ1-2 . TRBV27 . CASSSQTANYGYTF TGTGCCAGCAGTTCACAGACAGCTAACTATGGCTACACCTTC
TRBJ1-5 . TRBV6-5 . CASSFSGDGNQPQHF TGTGCCAGCAGTTTTAGTGGGGATGGCAATCAGCCCCAGCATTTT
TRBJ2-5 . TRBV20-1 TRBD1 CSANRGGGQYF TGCAGTGCAAACAGGGGTGGGGGCCAGTACTTC
TRBJ2-3 once TRBV4-2 TRBD2 CASSQGGGRATDTQYF TGTGCCAGCAGCCAAGGGGGCGGGAGGGCAACAGATACGCAGTATTTT
TRBJ2-7 . TRBV27 . CASSAPRDSYYEQYF TGTGCCAGCAGTGCCCCCCGGGACTCCTACTACGAGCAGTACTTC
TRBJ2-1 . TRBV28 . CASSTTGLSYNEQFF TGTGCCAGCAGTACGACGGGGCTCTCCTACAATGAGCAGTTCTTC
TRBJ1-5 few TRBV6-1 . CASRSGASNQPQHF TGTGCCAGCAGAAGCGGCGCTAGCAATCAGCCCCAGCATTTT
TRBJ2-2 . TRBV30 . CAWSVRSTGELFF TGTGCCTGGAGTGTAAGGAGTACCGGGGAGCTGTTTTTT
TRBJ2-1 once TRBV15 TRBD2 CATSTPTGAGGFNEQFF TGTGCCACCAGCACCCCGACGGGTGCGGGAGGGTTTAATGAGCAGTTCTTC
TRBJ1-5 . TRBV9 TRBD1 CASSAQGAIQPQHF TGTGCCAGCAGCGCCCAGGGGGCGATTCAGCCCCAGCATTTT
TRBJ2-1 . TRBV2 . CASSEAMRGTQGEQFF TGTGCCAGCAGTGAAGCCATGAGGGGCACTCAGGGTGAGCAGTTCTTC
TRBJ2-5 . TRBV18 . CASSPAGALQETQYF TGTGCCAGCTCACCGGCGGGGGCGCTCCAAGAGACCCAGTACTTC
TRBJ2-3 . TRBV19 TRBD1 CASTGTGLSNTQYF TGTGCCAGTACGGGGACAGGTTTATCAAATACGCAGTATTTT
TRBJ2-7 . TRBV27 . CASSLKGVGSYEQYF TGTGCCAGCTCCTTAAAGGGAGTAGGCTCCTACGAGCAGTACTTC
TRBJ1-1 . TRBV10-3 TRBD1 CASGTEENTEAFF TGTGCCAGCGGGACAGAGGAGAACACTGAAGCTTTCTTT
TRBJ1-5 . TRBV19 . CASRGVSNQPQHF TGTGCCAGTCGGGGTGTCAGCAATCAGCCCCAGCATTTT
TRBJ2-7 few TRBV7-9 . CASSPASYEQYF TGTGCCAGCAGCCCAGCCTCCTACGAGCAGTACTTC
TRBJ1-1 . TRBV6-6 . CASSPQGEAFF TGTGCCAGCAGTCCACAGGGTGAAGCTTTCTTT
TRBJ2-3 . TRBV7-9 . CASSFVSPTDTQYF TGTGCCAGCAGCTTTGTGAGTCCCACAGATACGCAGTATTTT
TRBJ2-7 . TRBV7-6 . CASSSLSDTLSGEQYF TGTGCCAGCAGCTCTTTATCGGACACCCTGTCCGGGGAGCAGTACTTC
TRBJ1-4 . TRBV13 TRBD1 CASSLGRDRGFEKLFF TGTGCCAGCAGCTTAGGCCGGGACAGGGGATTTGAAAAACTGTTTTTT